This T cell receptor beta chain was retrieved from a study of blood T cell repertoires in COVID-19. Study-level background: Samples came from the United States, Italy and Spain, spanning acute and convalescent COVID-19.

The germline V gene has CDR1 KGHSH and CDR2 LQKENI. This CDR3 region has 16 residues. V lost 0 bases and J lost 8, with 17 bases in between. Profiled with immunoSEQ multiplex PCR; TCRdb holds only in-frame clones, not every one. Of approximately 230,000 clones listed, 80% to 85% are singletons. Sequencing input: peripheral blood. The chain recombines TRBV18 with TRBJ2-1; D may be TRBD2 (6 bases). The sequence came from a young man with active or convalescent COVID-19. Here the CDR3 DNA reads TGTGCCAGCTCACCACCTCCAGCGGGTCCCATAGATGAGCAGTTCTTC. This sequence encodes CASSPPPAGPIDEQFF.